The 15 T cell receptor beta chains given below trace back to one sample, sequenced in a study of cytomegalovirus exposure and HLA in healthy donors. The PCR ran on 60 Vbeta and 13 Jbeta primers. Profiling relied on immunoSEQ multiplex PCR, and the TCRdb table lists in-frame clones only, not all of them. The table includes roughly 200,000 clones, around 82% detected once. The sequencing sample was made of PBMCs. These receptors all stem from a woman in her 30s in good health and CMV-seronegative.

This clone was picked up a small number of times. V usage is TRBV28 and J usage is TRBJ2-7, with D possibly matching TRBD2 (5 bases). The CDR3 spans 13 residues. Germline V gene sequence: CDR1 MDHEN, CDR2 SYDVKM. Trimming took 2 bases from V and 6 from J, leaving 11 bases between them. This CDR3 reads CASSLDGEREQYF. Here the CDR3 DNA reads TGTGCCAGCAGTTTAGACGGGGAACGCGAGCAGTACTTC.

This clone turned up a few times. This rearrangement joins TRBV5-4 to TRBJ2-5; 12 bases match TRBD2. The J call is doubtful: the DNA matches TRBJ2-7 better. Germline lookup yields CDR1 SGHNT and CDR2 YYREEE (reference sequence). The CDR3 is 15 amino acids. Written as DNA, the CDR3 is TGTGCCAGCAGCTTGGGGACTAGCGGGGCCTACGAGCAGTACTTC. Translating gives CASSLGTSGAYEQYF.

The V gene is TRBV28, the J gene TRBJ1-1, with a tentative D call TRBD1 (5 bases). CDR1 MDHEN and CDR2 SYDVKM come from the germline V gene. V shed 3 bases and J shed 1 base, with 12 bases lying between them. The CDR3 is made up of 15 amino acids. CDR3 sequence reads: CASSFPQGENTEAFF. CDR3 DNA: TGTGCCAGCAGTTTTCCGCAAGGGGAGAACACTGAAGCTTTCTTT. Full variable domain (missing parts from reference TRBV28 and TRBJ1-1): DVKVTQSSRYLVKRTGEKVFLECVQDMDHENMFWYRQDPGLGLRLIYFSYDVKMKEKGDIPEGYSVSREKKERFSLILESASTNQTSMYLCASSFPQGENTEAFFGQGTRLTVV.

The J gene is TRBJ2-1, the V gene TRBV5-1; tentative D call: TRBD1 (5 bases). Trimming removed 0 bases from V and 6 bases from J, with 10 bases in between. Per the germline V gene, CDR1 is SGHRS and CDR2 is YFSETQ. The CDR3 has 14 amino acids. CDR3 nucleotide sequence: TGCGCCAGCAGCTTGGTGCAGGGTATCAATGAGCAGTTCTTC. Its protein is CASSLVQGINEQFF.

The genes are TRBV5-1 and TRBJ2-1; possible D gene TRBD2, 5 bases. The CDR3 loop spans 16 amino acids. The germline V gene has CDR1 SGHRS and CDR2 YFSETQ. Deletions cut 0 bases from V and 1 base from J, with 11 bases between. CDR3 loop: CASSLAGLMSYNEQFF. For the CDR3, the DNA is TGCGCCAGCAGCTTGGCGGGGTTAATGTCCTACAATGAGCAGTTCTTC.

DNA for the CDR3: TGCGCCAGCACCATCGTAGCGGGAGACACAGATACGCAGTATTTT. It yields the protein CASTIVAGDTDTQYF. The rearrangement uses TRBV5-1 and TRBJ2-3; 9 positions agree with TRBD2. In germline, CDR1 is SGHRS, CDR2 YFSETQ. The CDR3 is 15 amino acids. The trim removed 6 bases at V and 2 bases at J, leaving 7 bases unmatched.

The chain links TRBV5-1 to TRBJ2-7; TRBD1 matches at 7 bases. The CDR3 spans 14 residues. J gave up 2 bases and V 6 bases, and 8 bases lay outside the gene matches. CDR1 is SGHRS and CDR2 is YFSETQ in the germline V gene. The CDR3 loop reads CASTTGTATYEQYF. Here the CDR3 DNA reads TGCGCCAGCACCACCGGGACAGCGACCTACGAGCAGTACTTC.

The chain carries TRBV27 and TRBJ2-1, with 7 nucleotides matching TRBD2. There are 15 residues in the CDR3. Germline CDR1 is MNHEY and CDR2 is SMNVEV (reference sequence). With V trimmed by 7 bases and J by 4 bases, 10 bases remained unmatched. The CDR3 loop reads CASTRPGGGYNEQFF. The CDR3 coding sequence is TGTGCCAGCACCCGCCCCGGCGGGGGATACAATGAGCAGTTCTTC.

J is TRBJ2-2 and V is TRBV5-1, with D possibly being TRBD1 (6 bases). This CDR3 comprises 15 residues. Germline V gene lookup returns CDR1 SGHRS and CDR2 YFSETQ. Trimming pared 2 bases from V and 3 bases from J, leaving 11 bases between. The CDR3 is CASSFAGADTGELFF. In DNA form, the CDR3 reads TGCGCCAGCAGCTTCGCAGGGGCGGACACCGGGGAGCTGTTTTTT. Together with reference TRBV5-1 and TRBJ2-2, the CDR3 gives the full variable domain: KAGVTQTPRYLIKTRGQQVTLSCSPISGHRSVSWYQQTPGQGLQFLFEYFSETQRNKGNFPGRFSGRQFSNSRSEMNVSTLELGDSALYLCASSFAGADTGELFFGEGSRLTVL.

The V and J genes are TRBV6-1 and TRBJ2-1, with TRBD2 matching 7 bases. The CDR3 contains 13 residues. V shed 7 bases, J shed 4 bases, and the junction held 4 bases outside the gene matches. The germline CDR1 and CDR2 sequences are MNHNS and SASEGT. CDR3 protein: CASTLLAYNEQFF. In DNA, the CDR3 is TGTGCCAGCACCCTACTAGCGTACAATGAGCAGTTCTTC.

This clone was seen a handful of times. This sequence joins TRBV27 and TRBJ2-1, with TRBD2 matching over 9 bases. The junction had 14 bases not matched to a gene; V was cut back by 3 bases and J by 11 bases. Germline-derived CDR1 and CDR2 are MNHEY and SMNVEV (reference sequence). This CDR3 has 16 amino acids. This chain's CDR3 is CASSLTWSSGSRQQFF. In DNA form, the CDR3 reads TGTGCCAGCAGTTTGACCTGGAGTAGCGGGAGCCGCCAGCAGTTCTTC.

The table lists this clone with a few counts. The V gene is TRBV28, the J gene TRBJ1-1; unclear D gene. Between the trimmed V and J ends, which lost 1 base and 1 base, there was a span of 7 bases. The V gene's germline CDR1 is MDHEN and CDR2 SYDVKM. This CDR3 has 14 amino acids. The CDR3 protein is CASSLYGENTEAFF. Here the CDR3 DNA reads TGTGCCAGCAGTTTATACGGGGAGAACACTGAAGCTTTCTTT.

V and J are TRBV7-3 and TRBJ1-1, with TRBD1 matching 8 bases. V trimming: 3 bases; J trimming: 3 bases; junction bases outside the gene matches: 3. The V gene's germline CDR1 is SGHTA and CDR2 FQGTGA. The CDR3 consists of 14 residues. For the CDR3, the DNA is TGTGCCAGCAGCTTCGGACAGGGACACACTGAAGCTTTCTTT. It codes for CASSFGQGHTEAFF.

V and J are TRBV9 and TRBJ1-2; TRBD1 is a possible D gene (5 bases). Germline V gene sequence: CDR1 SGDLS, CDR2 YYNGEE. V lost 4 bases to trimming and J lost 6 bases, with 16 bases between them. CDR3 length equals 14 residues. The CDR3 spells CASSPGTPGNGYTF. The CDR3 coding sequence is TGTGCCAGCAGCCCCGGGACTCCTGGGAATGGCTACACCTTC. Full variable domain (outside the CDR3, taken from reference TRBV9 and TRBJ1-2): DSGVTQTPKHLITATGQRVTLRCSPRSGDLSVYWYQQSLDQGLQFLIQYYNGEERAKGNILERFSAQQFPDLHSELNLSSLELGDSALYFCASSPGTPGNGYTFGSGTRLTVV.

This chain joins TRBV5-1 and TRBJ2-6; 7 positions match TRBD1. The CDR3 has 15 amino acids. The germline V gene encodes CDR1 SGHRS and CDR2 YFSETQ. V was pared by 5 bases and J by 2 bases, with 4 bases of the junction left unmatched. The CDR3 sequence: CASRATGTGANVLTF. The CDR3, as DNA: TGCGCCAGCAGAGCGACAGGGACTGGGGCCAACGTCCTGACTTTC.